This T cell receptor (beta chain) derives from a study of OX40 agonist ivuxolimab in advanced cancers. For context, the study as a whole: The costimulatory receptor OX40 (CD134) was targeted by ivuxolimab, a fully human IgG2 agonistic monoclonal antibody. Intravenous ivuxolimab was administered to patients every 2 weeks at six dose levels: 0.01, 0.1, 0.3, 1.5, 3 and 10 mg/kg. Among the approximately 50 dose-escalation patients, about 20 had hepatocellular carcinoma, about 15 melanoma, 9 renal cell carcinoma and 9 head and neck cancer. In the dose-escalation cohort, 82.7% of patients were male, and the mean age was approximately 60 years, with a range of roughly 20 to 80. Prior anti-PD-1, anti-PD-L1 or anti-CTLA-4 therapy was permitted, and approximately 40% of dose-escalation patients had received checkpoint inhibitors. Three dose-escalation patients achieved partial responses, one with hepatocellular carcinoma and two with cutaneous melanoma. The purpose of peripheral TCRbeta sequencing was to test whether ivuxolimab changed TCR sequence diversity and led to clonal T-cell expansion. The paper reports the monotherapy dose-escalation portion (N of about 52 patients) of the phase I ivuxolimab trial.

Overall study outcomes, separate from this receptor: After ivuxolimab, expanded clones were on average more numerous among CD8+ T cells than among CD4+ T cells. At doses of 0.1 to 3.0 mg/kg, clonal expansion of both CD4+ and CD8+ blood T cells was observed from baseline to week 6. Low levels of normalized T-cell clonal expansion were also seen in some patients who did not respond. The antigen specificity of the clonally expanded peripheral T cells was not determined. In partial responders in the 0.1-3.0 mg/kg groups, normalized peripheral clonal expansion was found to be among the lowest, especially among CD8+ T cells.

About this clone itself: This clone's antigen is unknown. The sample holds no much larger clone one base away, and base qualities are not on file.

Patients with a history of autoimmune disease or receiving systemic immunosuppression were excluded from the trial. Peripheral blood for TCR sequencing was collected from all dose cohorts at baseline, on cycle 4 day 1, and on cycle 7 day 1. Samples came from an open-label, multicenter, first-in-human phase I dose-escalation trial of ivuxolimab. The trial enrolled adults with locally advanced or metastatic head and neck squamous cell, hepatocellular, melanoma or renal cell carcinoma. CD4+ and CD8+ T cells were sorted separately from peripheral blood before TCR sequencing. To sequence the TCRbeta CDR3 region, genomic DNA was isolated from the sorted cells. The immunoSEQ Assay was used to sequence the TCRbeta CDR3 regions. This immuneACCESS table, as held by TCRdb, lists in-frame sequences with V and J called but not all clones. Of the missing ones, under half trace to an unresolved V gene in checked studies; the others have no known cause. This sample comprises some 77,000 clones, roughly 85% of them detected only once. In total, the top ten clones hold about 6% of the sample.

Specimen: CD4+ or CD8+ T cells sorted from blood, collected in a trial of the OX40 agonist ivuxolimab. The TCR originated in an adult with an advanced solid tumor such as melanoma, head and neck, liver or kidney cancer.

The CDR3 has the sequence CASSRQADRADQPQHF. In nucleotide form, the sequence is TGTGCCAGCTCCCGACAGGCCGACAGGGCGGATCAGCCCCAGCATTTT. The chain joins TRBV18 to TRBJ1-5; TRBD1 lines up with 7 middle nucleotides. From cysteine to phenylalanine, the CDR3 is 16 amino acids long. The only DNA kept is the CDR3, 48 bases in frame from the first base. The germline V gene encodes CDR1 KGHSH and CDR2 LQKENI. V and J are trimmed by 6 bases and 5 bases, and the gene matches miss 13 bases of the junction. This CDR3, with the reference TRBV18 and TRBJ1-5 proteins standing in past its ends, gives the full variable domain NAGVMQNPRHLVRRRGQEARLRCSPMKGHSHVYWYRQLPEEGLKFMVYLQKENIIDESGMPKERFSAEFPKEGPSILRIQQVVRGDSAAYFCASSRQADRADQPQHFGDGTRLSIL.